This TCR beta chain emerged from a study of cytomegalovirus exposure and HLA in healthy donors. The CDR3 has 14 amino acids. Trimming left V 1 base short and J 5 bases short, with 13 bases between. Looked up from germline, CDR1 is SGHKS and CDR2 is YYEKEE (reference sequence). Study-level findings and limits: Based on reports, TCR beta sequences accurately predicted HLA-A and HLA-B alleles for most subjects. Published work reported that the classifier diagnosed cytomegalovirus status with high specificity and sensitivity. CMV serostatus alone was available as immune exposure information.

Concerning this clone: The antigen is unknown.

Use of 60 Vbeta and 13 Jbeta primers characterized the PCR. Generated by immunoSEQ multiplex PCR, the TCRdb table keeps only in-frame clones and is missing some. The profile covers some 150,000 clones, with 60% to 85% appearing a single time and roughly 2.8% taken by the ten largest. Sequencing used PBMCs. This TCR came from a male donor in good health and CMV-seronegative. The chain couples TRBV5-5 to TRBJ2-7; D possibly corresponds to TRBD1 (6 bases). CDR3 coding DNA: TGTGCCAGCAGCTTGATGGGACATATGGACGAGCAGTACTTC. Residues: CASSLMGHMDEQYF.